This entry features one TCR beta chain sequence. Its antigen is not identified. Sorting of CD4+ naive, central memory, regulatory and stem cell-like memory cells was performed via CD45RO/CCR7/CD25/CD127/CD95/CD27. The investigators reverse transcribed all of the isolated RNA, so they sequenced expressed TCRB transcripts. Sequenced by immunoSEQ multiplex PCR; TCRdb stores in-frame clones only, minus some. The sample lists about 390,000 clones; around 10% were seen once. The data are from a study of beta chain features in type 1 diabetes. Study details: Patients shared similar age, gender and cell yields with healthy donors. Study findings and constraints: Among patients with Type 1 diabetes, TCRB CDR3s were moderately but significantly shorter in every one of the four CD4+ subsets. Compared to healthy donors, patients appeared to have naive, central memory and Treg TCRB repertoires that were more alike.

CDR1 and CDR2 (germline): MNHEY, SMNVEV (reference sequence). This CDR3 has 15 amino acids. Germline trimming cut 5 bases from V and 4 bases from J; bases unmatched to any gene: 7. What was sequenced was central memory CD4+ T cells from blood. This TCR was sampled from a man aged 25-40 years with type 1 diabetes. This chain joins TRBV27 and TRBJ1-2; TRBD1 matches at 10 bases. This CDR3 is CASSPGTGEGYGYTF. Here the CDR3 DNA reads TGTGCCAGCAGTCCTGGGACAGGGGAGGGCTATGGCTACACCTTC.